This T cell receptor beta chain comes out of a study of blood T cell repertoires in COVID-19 (dated by TCRdb to 2020 to 2021). Regarding the study in general: The collaborator samples originated in the United States, Italy and Spain and spanned the acute and convalescent phases of COVID-19. The repertoires were released in a freely available public database meant as a resource for research on the immune response to SARS-CoV-2. Samples were obtained from the ongoing ImmuneRACE study (first 160 participants) and from 1,200 or so subjects provided by 6 global collaborators. Deeply sampled blood TCRbeta repertoires from subjects exposed to, actively infected with, or recovered from COVID-19 were included in the dataset. Where available, HLA class I and class II types were taken from metadata supplied by the sample provider and were not determined by assay-based typing. Nearly every sample came with metadata listing a de-identified subject ID, COVID-19 status, age in years and sex. The prospective study material was composed of cDNA or gDNA derived from T cells, B-cell-depleted T cells, or PBMCs. What the authors observed across the whole study: The quantity of clinical and demographic metadata differed by source and by participant and was supplied without curation.

A word on this clone: This receptor's antigen is unknown. Nothing much larger sits one base from this clone, and base qualities are not available.

The collaborating institutions used their own protocols to collect whole blood in K2EDTA tubes. For TCRbeta analysis, collaborator samples were shipped as frozen whole blood, as isolated PBMCs, or as DNA extracted from either sample type. TCRbeta CDR3 regions were amplified from genomic DNA by means of the immunoSEQ Assay, a bias-controlled multiplex PCR. The authors' pipeline ran thus. Within the assay, amplification of reference gene primers was used to estimate how many nucleated cells each sample contained. To quantify the absolute abundance of each unique TCRbeta CDR3 rearrangement, sequence reads were collapsed and filtered. For each sample, productive Simpson clonality was calculated by taking the square root of Simpson's diversity index across productive rearrangements. Not all clones reach the TCRdb copy of this immuneACCESS table, which keeps in-frame sequences only. Checked studies attribute under half of the gap to unresolved V genes and leave the rest unexplained. V, J and clone size reflect that table, while D and trimming were determined from the DNA. This sample gives approximately 160,000 clones in total; 65% to 85% of them show up just once. The biggest ten clones account for around 3.5% of the sample.

CDR1 and CDR2, looked up from the germline V gene (reference sequence), are LGHDT and YNNKEL. Relative to germline, V is missing 6 bases and J is missing 4 bases, with 9 bases of the junction outside any gene match. From the cysteine up to the phenylalanine, the CDR3 has a length of 16 residues. Left in the record is the CDR3 DNA by itself, 48 bases read in frame from the first base. The sequence joins TRBV3-1 (or the pseudogene TRBV3-2) to TRBJ2-5, with 12 bases in between that match TRBD2. This clonotype originated in an elderly woman with acute or convalescent COVID-19. Sequenced material: peripheral blood. The sequenced DNA: TGTGCCAGCAGATCGAGACTGACTAGCGGGGGAGAGACCCAGTACTTC. Its translation is CASRSRLTSGGETQYF.